This is a list of T cell receptor beta chains from one sample in a study of T cell repertoires in cytomegalovirus infection. In TCRdb, the reads were re-called with MiXCR into one record per CDR3 protein. The table includes around 740,000 distinct CDR3 sequences, 35% detected once. The material sequenced was PBMCs. The origin of the receptors is a human donor in good health (CMV status not recorded). Some clones in this sample may be carry-over from other donors' samples. CDR3s include the opening cysteine and the closing phenylalanine or tryptophan. The D gene is left open where the match is weak. A row's size may be missing; if present it is once, few, many or a size class.

V gene	D gene	clone size	J gene	CDR3 protein	CDR3 DNA
TRBV27	TRBD2	NA	TRBJ2-1	CASSSREIAGAGNEQFF	TGTGCCAGCAGTTCCCGTGAAATAGCGGGAGCGGGGAATGAGCAGTTCTTC
TRBV7-8	NA	few	TRBJ2-7	CASSFGQGGPYEQYF	TGTGCCAGCAGCTTTGGCCAGGGTGGGCCCTACGAGCAGTACTTC
TRBV20-1	TRBD2	NA	TRBJ2-5	CSLTAGEETQYF	TGCAGTCTAACCGCGGGAGAAGAGACCCAGTACTTC
TRBV12-3/TRBV12-4	TRBD2	many	TRBJ2-1	CASSLRGEGPHNEQFF	TGTGCCAGCAGTTTAAGAGGGGAGGGTCCGCACAATGAGCAGTTCTTC
TRBV19	TRBD1	NA	TRBJ2-1	CASSAGTGTYNEQFF	TGTGCCAGTAGTGCCGGGACAGGGACCTACAATGAGCAGTTCTTC
TRBV7-2	TRBD1	few	TRBJ2-7	CASTIRTGDYEQYF	TGTGCCAGCACCATCCGGACAGGGGACTACGAGCAGTACTTC
TRBV19	NA	few	TRBJ1-5	CASSIEGGGGGNQPQHF	TGTGCCAGTAGTATAGAGGGCGGCGGGGGTGGCAATCAGCCCCAGCATTTT
TRBV6-8	NA	NA	TRBJ1-2	CASSLRPGDNYCDTF	TGTGCCAGCAGTCTCCGTCCCGGGGACAACTATTGCGACACCTTC
TRBV19	TRBD1	few	TRBJ1-1	CASSILTGADTEAFF	TGTGCCAGTAGTATCCTGACAGGGGCTGACACTGAAGCTTTCTTT
TRBV12-3/TRBV12-4	TRBD1	NA	TRBJ1-2	CASSFNRRVDRDHGYTF	TGTGCCAGCAGTTTTAACCGCAGGGTCGACAGGGACCATGGCTACACCTTC
TRBV6-1	NA	few	TRBJ2-5	CASSGGARETQYF	TGTGCCAGCAGTGGTGGGGCTAGGGAGACCCAGTACTTC
TRBV5-3	TRBD1	few	TRBJ1-6	CASSWGQGETPLHF	TGTGCCAGCAGCTGGGGACAGGGGGAGACACCCCTCCACTTT
TRBV28	NA	NA	TRBJ2-5	CASTLNIQETQYF	TGTGCCAGCACCCTCAACATCCAAGAGACCCAGTACTTC
TRBV5-1	NA	few	TRBJ1-1	CASRWGGTTEAFF	TGCGCCAGCAGGTGGGGGGGGACCACTGAAGCTTTCTTT
TRBV6-6	NA	few	TRBJ1-3	CASSYPRFSGNTIYF	TGTGCCAGCAGTTACCCACGTTTCTCTGGAAACACCATATATTTT
TRBV7-6	NA	NA	TRBJ1-3	CASSLRFAGGNTIYF	TGTGCCAGCAGCCTCCGGTTCGCGGGGGGAAACACCATATATTTT
TRBV7-9	TRBD1	few	TRBJ2-5	CASSLVLAGGKETQYF	TGTGCCAGCAGCTTAGTTCTCGCAGGGGGCAAGGAGACCCAGTACTTC
TRBV4-2	TRBD2	NA	TRBJ2-7	CASSRAMGGSYEQYF	TGTGCCAGCAGCCGAGCCATGGGGGGGTCCTACGAGCAGTACTTC
TRBV27	TRBD1	NA	TRBJ1-5	CASSLSGTVTGPQHF	TGTGCCAGCAGTTTATCCGGGACAGTCACCGGGCCCCAGCATTTT
TRBV5-6	TRBD1	NA	TRBJ2-7	CASSPSPGTGAYEQYF	TGTGCCAGCAGCCCCTCCCCCGGGACAGGGGCCTACGAGCAGTACTTC
TRBV7-8	NA	few	TRBJ1-5	CASSLGGGASYQPQHF	TGTGCCAGCAGCTTAGGGGGGGGAGCCTCGTATCAGCCCCAGCATTTT